These 21 T cell receptor beta chains were all obtained from the same sample, sequenced in a study of CD8+CD57+ T cells in acquired aplastic anemia. Using genomic DNA as the template, TCR beta VDJ and CDR3 profiling was carried out. TCRdb reanalysed the reads using MiXCR and keeps one entry per CDR3 protein. This table holds some 410,000 distinct CDR3 sequences, 55% to 75% found once. Sequenced sample: sorted CD4+, CD8+, or CD8+CD57+ T cells (not recorded which) from PBMCs. These receptors originate from a human donor in good health, serving as a control.

For this clonotype: One end of the junction fails to match germline, which may point to a read error. The J gene is TRBJ2-5, the V gene TRBV20-1; D gene uncertain. The length of the CDR3 is 14 residues. Germline V lookup: CDR1 DFQATT, CDR2 SNEGSKA (reference sequence). The DNA for the CDR3 is TGCAGCGCTAGGTTTCGGGTTAGCAATCAGACCCAGTACTTC. Translating it yields CSARFRVSNQTQYF.

About this clonotype: One junction end disagrees with the germline gene, perhaps due to a read error. The rearrangement links TRBV7-3 to TRBJ2-5; D is unresolved. The germline CDR1 and CDR2 sequences are SGHTA and FQGTGA. CDR3 length: 14 amino acids. This chain's CDR3 is CASSLVSVAPTHYF. The CDR3, as DNA: TGTGCCAGCAGCCTGGTGTCCGTGGCACCAACCCACTACTTC.

This clonotype was recorded only once. The chain has TRBV5-1 and TRBJ2-6, with D hard to call. Germline CDR1 reads SGHRS; CDR2 reads YFSETQ. The CDR3 covers 14 residues. Deletions cut 3 bases from V and 12 bases from J, with 16 bases between. In DNA form, the CDR3 reads TGCGCCAGCAGCTCCGTGAATGAGCAGTTCGTCCTGACTTTC. Residues: CASSSVNEQFVLTF.

The genes are TRBV7-9 and TRBJ1-3; D possibly corresponds to TRBD1 (5 bases). The germline gives CDR1 SEHNR, CDR2 FQNEAQ (reference sequence). With 3 bases removed from V and 3 bases from J, the gap between germline ends came to 9 bases. The CDR3 runs 14 residues. The CDR3 loop reads CASSFAQGGNTIYF. CDR3 in DNA: TGTGCCAGCAGCTTCGCGCAGGGTGGAAACACCATATATTTT.

The CDR3 spells CSARVPGANNGYTF. CDR3 nucleotide sequence: TGCAGTGCTAGAGTCCCCGGGGCGAACAATGGCTACACCTTC. The rearrangement joins TRBV20-1 to TRBJ1-2, with a possible D match to TRBD1 (5 bases). Trimming took 1 base from V and 6 from J, leaving 15 bases between them. The germline gives CDR1 DFQATT, CDR2 SNEGSKA (reference sequence). This CDR3 comprises 14 residues.

In its sample, this clonotype was seen once. One junction end does not reproduce the germline sequence, and a read error may be involved. The chain joins TRBV24-1 to TRBJ2-7, with D tentatively TRBD2 (5 bases). The CDR3 spans 14 residues. The germline V gene has CDR1 KGHDR and CDR2 SFDVKD. The CDR3 region has the DNA TGTGCCACCAGTGATTCAACAGCGGCCAAGGATCAGCCCTTC. Protein product: CATSDSTAAKDQPF.

As to this clonotype: At one end, the junction sequence differs from germline, possibly due to a read error. This chain joins TRBV7-8 and TRBJ2-1; 7 nucleotides align to TRBD2. This CDR3 has 14 residues. Germline loops: CDR1 SGHVS, CDR2 FQNEAQ. In DNA, the CDR3 is TGTGCCAGCAGCTTCGGGGGGAGTGCACCCCTCCACTTTTTC. Translation: CASSFGGSAPLHFF.

This clonotype was observed a few times. The V call is TRBV10-3, the J call TRBJ1-2; 12 bases agree with TRBD1. V lost 8 bases to trimming and J lost 11 bases; unmatched junction nucleotides: 3. The CDR3 totals 11 residues. Per germline, CDR1 ENHRY and CDR2 SYGVKD. CDR3 DNA: TGTGCCATCGGGGACAGGGGGCTGTACACCTTC. Its protein product is CAIGDRGLYTF.

The V call is TRBV20-1, the J call TRBJ1-2, with D tentatively TRBD1 (5 bases). The V end lost 1 base, the J end lost 8 bases, and 20 bases lay between the germline ends. The CDR3 contains 15 residues. Germline V gene data show CDR1 as DFQATT and CDR2 as SNEGSKA (reference sequence). The CDR3 reads CSARGGGETDMGYTF. The CDR3 nucleotides read TGCAGTGCTAGAGGTGGGGGGGAGACGGATATGGGCTACACCTTC.

The chain carries TRBV20-1 and TRBJ1-6, with no clear D. The V gene lost 3 bases and the J gene lost 13 bases, with 16 bases spanning the gap. This CDR3 has 13 amino acids. Germline V gene data show CDR1 as DFQATT and CDR2 as SNEGSKA (reference sequence). The CDR3 DNA sequence: TGCAGTGCTAGTTCGGTTGGTCCTTCGCCCCTCCACTTT. It is translated as CSASSVGPSPLHF.

The chain links TRBV7-8 to TRBJ1-2, with D unresolved. V gave up 4 bases and J gave up 9 bases, with 21 bases separating them. The germline V gene has CDR1 SGHVS and CDR2 FQNEAQ. CDR3 size: 15 residues. The CDR3 bases are TGTGCCAGCAGCTCGACGGAAGCGGGAAGCGTCTGCTACACCTTC. Translation: CASSSTEAGSVCYTF.

J is TRBJ1-2 and V is TRBV5-1, with D possibly being TRBD1 (5 bases). The CDR3 consists of 14 residues. Germline V CDR1 and CDR2: SGHRS, YFSETQ. V was cut by 4 bases and J by 7 bases, with 17 bases left in between. CDR3 coding DNA: TGCGCCAGCAGCCTCGGGCATGGTGGGGGTGGCTACACCTTC. It is translated as CASSLGHGGGGYTF.

Comment on this clonotype: Since no conserved phenylalanine or tryptophan closes the CDR3, a read error is the likely cause. It is unclear where the CDR3 begins or ends on the DNA, so no DNA is shown, and the CDR3 is as TCRdb lists it. The genes are TRBV5-5 and TRBJ2-1; the table names TRBD1, a call not compared with the DNA. The CDR3 is made up of 9 amino acids, end residues included. CDR1 and CDR2 from the germline V gene are SGHKS and YYEKEE (reference sequence). This chain's CDR3 is CASSPTQGT.

This rearrangement joins TRBV5-4 to TRBJ2-7; 13 nucleotides match TRBD2. Trimming cost V 3 bases and J 7 bases; bases outside gene matches: 4. CDR3 length equals 14 residues. Looked up from germline, CDR1 is SGHNT and CDR2 is YYREEE (reference sequence). CDR3 residues: CASSSSLAGGEQYF. The CDR3 DNA is TGTGCCAGCAGCTCCTCACTAGCGGGGGGGGAGCAGTACTTC.

V is TRBV20-1 and J is TRBJ1-1, with 7 bases identical to TRBD1. Trimming removed 6 bases from V and 5 bases from J; junction bases left unmatched: 12. Germline CDR1 is DFQATT and CDR2 is SNEGSKA (reference sequence). The CDR3 is 14 amino acids. The CDR3 region is CSAREGGSGTEAFF. The CDR3 coding sequence is TGCAGTGCGCGAGAAGGGGGCTCAGGTACTGAAGCTTTCTTT.

V usage is TRBV19 and J usage is TRBJ1-1, with 8 bases identical to TRBD1. Germline-derived CDR1 and CDR2 are LNHDA and SQIVND (reference sequence). This CDR3 contains 13 residues. The ends lost 9 bases at V and 11 bases at J; junction bases unmatched: 14. This CDR3 reads CASSGQGDYDAFF. In DNA, the CDR3 is TGTGCCAGCAGCGGACAGGGAGACTACGACGCTTTCTTT.

On this clonotype: The CDR3 ends on some other residue instead of the conserved phenylalanine or tryptophan, so this is likely a read error. The limits of the CDR3 on the DNA are not certain, so only TCRdb's listed CDR3 is given. The chain links TRBV19 to TRBJ1-1; TRBD1, the D gene given by the table, was not confirmed from the DNA. Germline V gene sequence: CDR1 LNHDA, CDR2 SQIVND (reference sequence). The CDR3 is 16 amino acids in total, end residues counted. The CDR3 loop is CASSVEQAAMTPELWV.

With respect to this clonotype: Since the CDR3 does not end with the conserved phenylalanine or tryptophan, this likely comes from a read error. The chain has TRBV2 and TRBJ2-7; TRBD2 might be the D (5 bases). The CDR3 totals 13 residues. Per the germline V gene, CDR1 is SNHLY and CDR2 is FYNNEI. Written as DNA, the CDR3 is TGTGCCAGCAGTTTTAGAAGAGACTACGAACAGTACCAC. Protein: CASSFRRDYEQYH.

In its sample, this clonotype was seen many times. V usage is TRBV19 and J usage is TRBJ2-2, with TRBD1 as a possible D gene (5 bases). The CDR3 covers 14 residues. CDR1 and CDR2 from the germline V gene are LNHDA and SQIVND (reference sequence). V was shortened by 5 bases and J by 1 base, with 8 bases between the two germline ends. CDR3 loop: CASSWQGNTGELFF. For the CDR3, the DNA is TGTGCCAGTAGTTGGCAGGGGAACACCGGGGAGCTGTTTTTT.

This rearrangement joins TRBV12-3 or TRBV12-4 to TRBJ2-7, with TRBD1 matching 8 bases. V was pared by 4 bases and J by 4 bases, with 15 bases of the junction left unmatched. This CDR3 region has 17 residues. CDR3 coding DNA: TGTGCCAGCAGTTCATTCACAGGGGGGCAGGCGAAATACGAGCAGTACTTC. It encodes CASSSFTGGQAKYEQYF.

This clonotype was detected once. The chain joins TRBV20-1 to TRBJ1-2; TRBD1 matches at 7 bases. The germline gives CDR1 DFQATT, CDR2 SNEGSKA (reference sequence). Trimming removed 3 bases from V and 8 bases from J; junction bases left unmatched: 15. This CDR3 is 15 amino acids long. CDR3 coding DNA: TGCAGTGCTAGTGGTACGACCGGGACAGCCGGGGGCTACACCTTC. This gives the protein CSASGTTGTAGGYTF.